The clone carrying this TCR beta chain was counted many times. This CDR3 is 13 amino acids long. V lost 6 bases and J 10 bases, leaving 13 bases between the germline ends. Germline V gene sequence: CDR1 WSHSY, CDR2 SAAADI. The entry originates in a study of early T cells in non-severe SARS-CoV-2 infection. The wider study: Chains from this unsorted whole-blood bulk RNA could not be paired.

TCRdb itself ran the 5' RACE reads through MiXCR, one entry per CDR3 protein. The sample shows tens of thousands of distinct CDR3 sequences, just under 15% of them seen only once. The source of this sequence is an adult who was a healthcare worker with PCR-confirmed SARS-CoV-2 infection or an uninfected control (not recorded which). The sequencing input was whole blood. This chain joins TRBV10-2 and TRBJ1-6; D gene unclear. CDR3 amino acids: CASSPSTRSPLHF. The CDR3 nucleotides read TGCGCCAGCAGCCCCTCTACACGATCACCCCTCCACTTT.